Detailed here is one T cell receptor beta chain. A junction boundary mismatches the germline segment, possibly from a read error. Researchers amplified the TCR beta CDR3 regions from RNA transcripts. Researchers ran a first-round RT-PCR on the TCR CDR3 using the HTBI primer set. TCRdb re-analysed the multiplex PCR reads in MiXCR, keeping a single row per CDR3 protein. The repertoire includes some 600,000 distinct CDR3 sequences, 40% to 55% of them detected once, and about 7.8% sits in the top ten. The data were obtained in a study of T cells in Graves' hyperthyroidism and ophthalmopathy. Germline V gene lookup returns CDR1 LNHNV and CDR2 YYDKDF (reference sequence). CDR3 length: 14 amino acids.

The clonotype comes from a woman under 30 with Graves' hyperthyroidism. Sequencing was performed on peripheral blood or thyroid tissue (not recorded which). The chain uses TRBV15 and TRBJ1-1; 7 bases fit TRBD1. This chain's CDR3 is CASSQRGPNTEAFF. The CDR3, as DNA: TGTGCCAGCAGCCAAAGGGGGCCGAACACTGAAGCTTTCTTT.